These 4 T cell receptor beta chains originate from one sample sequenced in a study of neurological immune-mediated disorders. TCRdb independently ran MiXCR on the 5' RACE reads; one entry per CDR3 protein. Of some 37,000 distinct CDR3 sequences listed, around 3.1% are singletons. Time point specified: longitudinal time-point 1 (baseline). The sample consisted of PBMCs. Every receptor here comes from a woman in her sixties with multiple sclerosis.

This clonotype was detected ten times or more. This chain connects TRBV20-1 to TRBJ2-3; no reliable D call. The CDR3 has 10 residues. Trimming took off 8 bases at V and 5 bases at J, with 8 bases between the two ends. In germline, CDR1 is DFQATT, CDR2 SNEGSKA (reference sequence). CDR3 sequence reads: CSTGVDTQYF. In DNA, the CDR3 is TGCAGTACCGGCGTAGATACGCAGTATTTT.

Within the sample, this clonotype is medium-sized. This CDR3 reads CSAPRWAGAGYTF. Here the CDR3 DNA reads TGCAGTGCCCCGCGGTGGGCAGGGGCTGGCTACACCTTC. The V gene is TRBV20-1, the J gene TRBJ1-2, with D perhaps matching TRBD1 (6 bases). Germline CDR1 DFQATT, CDR2 SNEGSKA (reference sequence). Trimming cost V 6 bases and J 7 bases, with 18 bases left between them. The CDR3 is made up of 13 amino acids.

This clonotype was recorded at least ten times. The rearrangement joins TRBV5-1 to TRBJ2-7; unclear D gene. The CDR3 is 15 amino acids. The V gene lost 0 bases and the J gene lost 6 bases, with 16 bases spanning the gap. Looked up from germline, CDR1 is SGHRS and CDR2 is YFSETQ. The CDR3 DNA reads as TGCGCCAGCAGCTTGGCCACCCCAGTTCCGGGCGAGCAGTACTTC. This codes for CASSLATPVPGEQYF.

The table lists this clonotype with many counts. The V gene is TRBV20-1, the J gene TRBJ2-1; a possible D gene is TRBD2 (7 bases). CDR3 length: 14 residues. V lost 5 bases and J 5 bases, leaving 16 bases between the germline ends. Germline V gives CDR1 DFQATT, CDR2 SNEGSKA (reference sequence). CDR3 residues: CSALGGGGHNEQFF. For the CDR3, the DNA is TGCAGTGCTTTAGGTGGCGGGGGCCACAATGAGCAGTTCTTC.